The 3 T cell receptor beta chains presented below share a single source sample, sequenced in a study of cytomegalovirus exposure and HLA in healthy donors. Primers: 60 Vbeta forward and 13 Jbeta reverse. Measured with immunoSEQ multiplex PCR; TCRdb has only the in-frame clones, and not every one. The sample has some 110,000 clones; around 71% are singletons. The sequenced sample was PBMCs. Source of these receptors: a boy between 10 and 17 years old in good health and CMV-seronegative.

This rearrangement joins TRBV11-3 to TRBJ2-7, with D tentatively TRBD2 (6 bases). The CDR3 runs 15 residues. Per germline, CDR1 SGHNT and CDR2 YENEEA. With 5 bases removed from V and 3 bases from J, the gap between germline ends came to 17 bases. This CDR3 is CASSGLGGPRYEQYF. The CDR3 DNA reads TGTGCCAGCAGCGGGCTGGGGGGACCACGCTACGAGCAGTACTTC.

The chain links TRBV6-4 to TRBJ2-3; the D gene is possibly TRBD2 (7 bases). The CDR3 spans 14 residues. Germline loops: CDR1 MRHNA, CDR2 SNTAGT. Trimming cost V 2 bases and J 4 bases, with 10 bases left between them. The CDR3 sequence: CASSDGGAADTQYF. CDR3 nucleotide sequence: TGTGCCAGCAGTGACGGGGGGGCGGCAGATACGCAGTATTTT.

The CDR3 reads CASSPERQGDNSPLHF. CDR3 DNA sequence: TGCGCCAGCAGTCCGGAACGACAGGGAGATAATTCACCCCTCCACTTT. The genes are TRBV23-1 and TRBJ1-6; 7 bases are a match to TRBD1. TRBV23-1 is known as an ORF, though its function is uncertain. J gave up 5 bases and V 4 bases, and 8 bases lay outside the gene matches. The CDR3 runs 16 residues.